Presented here are 5 T cell receptor beta chains from one specimen sequenced in a study of shared clonotypes between healthy human individuals (TCRdb year 2020). CD8 naive samples were CD45RO-negative cells positively selected for CCR7, giving a CD45RA+CCR7+ population that excluded TemRA cells. Libraries were prepared through the immunoSEQ multiplex PCR assay. As stored in TCRdb, this immuneACCESS dataset retains in-frame rearrangements with V and J assigned. A fraction of the clones does not appear; measured against another copy, unresolved V genes explain less than half of the discrepancy, and the remainder lacks a known reason. In this sample the table shows 1.5 million to 2.5 million clones, just under 95% of which occur a single time. More than 0.9% of the sample rests with the top ten. The sample consisted of naive CD8+ T cells sorted from blood. The cell subset or site label, as the study defines it: CD45RA+CCR7+. The receptor source for this set is a young man in good health.

Of note for this clone: Other DNA sequences from this sample encode an identical CDR3 as well. For the CDR3, the DNA is TGTGCCAGCAGCCCCCCCTTGGGCGAAGAGACCCAGTACTTC. The encoded protein is CASSPPLGEETQYF. The chain couples TRBV7-9 to TRBJ2-5, with D unclear. V shed 5 bases and J shed 3 bases, with 13 bases lying between them. The CDR3 covers 14 residues. Germline CDR1 is SEHNR and CDR2 is FQNEAQ (reference sequence).

This rearrangement joins TRBV21-1 to TRBJ1-5; whether TRBD1, the table's D call, matches the DNA was not checked. TRBV21-1 is an annotated pseudogene. The CDR3 totals 15 residues. The CDR3 region has the DNA TGTGCCAGCAGCAAAGGGAGGGGGCGAGGACAGCCCCAGCATTTT. Amino acids: CASSKGRGRGQPQHF.

This chain uses TRBV7-9 with TRBJ2-1, with 8 positions matching TRBD1. V lost 3 bases, J lost 8 bases, and 9 bases stayed unmatched. The germline gives CDR1 SEHNR, CDR2 FQNEAQ (reference sequence). The CDR3 is made up of 15 amino acids. This chain's CDR3 is CASSLAGGARDEQFF. CDR3 coding DNA: TGTGCCAGCAGCTTGGCAGGGGGCGCAAGGGATGAGCAGTTCTTC.

The gene calls are TRBV18 and TRBJ2-1; D perhaps matches TRBD2 (5 bases). The V end lost 0 bases, the J end lost 8 bases, and 11 bases lay between the germline ends. Germline assignment: CDR1 KGHSH and CDR2 LQKENI. The length of the CDR3 is 14 residues. CDR3 amino acids: CASSPPSSSDEQFF. In DNA form, the CDR3 reads TGTGCCAGCTCACCACCTTCTAGCAGCGATGAGCAGTTCTTC. The variable domain in full, completed from reference TRBV18 and TRBJ2-1, reads NAGVMQNPRHLVRRRGQEARLRCSPMKGHSHVYWYRQLPEEGLKFMVYLQKENIIDESGMPKERFSAEFPKEGPSILRIQQVVRGDSAAYFCASSPPSSSDEQFFGPGTRLTVL.

This clone was found once. The chain has TRBV29-1 and TRBJ1-4; tentatively, D is TRBD1 (6 bases). Germline CDR1 SQVTM, CDR2 ANQGSEA. Trimming shortened V by 0 bases and J by 7 bases, and 12 bases separated the two germline ends. The CDR3 contains 14 residues. The CDR3 sequence: CSVEDQSGAEKLFF. Here the CDR3 DNA reads TGCAGCGTTGAAGATCAGTCAGGGGCTGAAAAACTGTTTTTT.